The T cell receptor (beta chain) under discussion was sequenced for a study of blood T cell repertoires in COVID-19 (dated by TCRdb to the early 2020s). Regarding the research as a whole: Samples covering the acute and convalescent phases of COVID-19 were provided by collaborators in the United States, Italy and Spain. The prospective study material was composed of cDNA or gDNA derived from T cells, B-cell-depleted T cells, or PBMCs. The dataset comprised deeply sampled blood TCRbeta repertoires from subjects exposed to, actively infected with, or recovered from COVID-19. The repertoires were released in a freely available public database meant as a resource for research on the immune response to SARS-CoV-2. The samples were drawn from the first 160 participants of the ongoing ImmuneRACE study and from 1,200 or so subjects provided by 6 global collaborators. Nearly every sample came with metadata listing a de-identified subject ID, COVID-19 status, age in years and sex. Where available, HLA class I and class II types were obtained from metadata supplied by the sample provider rather than from assay-based typing. Results the study describes overall, beyond this receptor: Clinical and demographic metadata were provided uncurated, with the amount varying by source and participant.

The CDR3 goes from the cysteine to the phenylalanine over 15 residues. The CDR3 DNA has 45 bases and is translated from base 1. The germline V gene supplies CDR1 SGHTA and CDR2 FQGNSA. Note on this clone: No cognate antigen has been identified for it. A read error may produce the germline difference seen at one junction end.

TCRbeta CDR3 regions were amplified from genomic DNA using the immunoSEQ Assay, a bias-controlled multiplex PCR. In the original analysis: The number of nucleated cells in each sample was estimated from the amplification of reference gene primers within the assay. To quantify the absolute abundance of each unique TCRbeta CDR3 rearrangement, sequence reads were collapsed and filtered. Productive Simpson clonality was computed per sample as the square root of Simpson's diversity index over productive rearrangements. The source is immuneACCESS, and TCRdb retained only in-frame sequences with V and J called. Part of the clones is not carried over; for the studies checked, unresolved V genes explain less than half of this, and the remainder is unexplained. D and trimming come from the DNA, and the V and J calls and clone size come from that table. The sample table holds 45,000 to 70,000 clones, of which 80% were seen once. Approximately 7.2% of the sample is in the top ten clones.

Each collaborating institution followed its own protocols to collect whole blood in K2EDTA tubes. Collaborator samples were shipped for TCRbeta analysis as frozen whole blood, isolated PBMCs, or DNA extracted from either sample type. The source of this sequence is a man in his sixties with acute or convalescent COVID-19. The chain uses TRBV7-2 and TRBJ1-5, with 9 bases in between that match TRBD1. Sequencing was performed on peripheral blood. The CDR3 protein is CASSPTGGSNQSQHF. At the DNA level, the sequence is TGTGCCAGCAGCCCGACAGGGGGTAGCAATCAGTCCCAGCATTTT.